This TCR beta chain was obtained from a study of blood T cell repertoires in COVID-19. Overall study context: Samples representing acute and convalescent COVID-19 were sourced from the United States, Italy and Spain. T cells, B-cell-depleted T cells, or PBMCs provided the cDNA or gDNA that served as material.

Trimming cost V 4 bases and J 5 bases; bases outside gene matches: 8. CDR1 is SGHTS and CDR2 is YDEGEE in the germline V gene. CDR3 length: 14 residues. This clone was seen more than once but under ten times. In the study's own analysis: Amplifying reference gene primers gave estimates of nucleated cell counts. The protocol was immunoSEQ multiplex PCR, while the TCRdb copy is restricted to in-frame clones and leaves out a portion. The DNA gave D and trimming, while V, J and clone size come from that table. This repertoire shows around 190,000 clones, roughly 90% found once; its top ten account for roughly 1.6%.

The V call is TRBV5-8, the J call TRBJ2-5; 7 positions match TRBD2. The sequenced sample was peripheral blood. This TCR derives from a man aged 18 to 29 with active or convalescent COVID-19. DNA of the CDR3: TGTGCCAGCAGCACCGGGAGGCGGGTGGAGACCCAGTACTTC. This sequence encodes CASSTGRRVETQYF.